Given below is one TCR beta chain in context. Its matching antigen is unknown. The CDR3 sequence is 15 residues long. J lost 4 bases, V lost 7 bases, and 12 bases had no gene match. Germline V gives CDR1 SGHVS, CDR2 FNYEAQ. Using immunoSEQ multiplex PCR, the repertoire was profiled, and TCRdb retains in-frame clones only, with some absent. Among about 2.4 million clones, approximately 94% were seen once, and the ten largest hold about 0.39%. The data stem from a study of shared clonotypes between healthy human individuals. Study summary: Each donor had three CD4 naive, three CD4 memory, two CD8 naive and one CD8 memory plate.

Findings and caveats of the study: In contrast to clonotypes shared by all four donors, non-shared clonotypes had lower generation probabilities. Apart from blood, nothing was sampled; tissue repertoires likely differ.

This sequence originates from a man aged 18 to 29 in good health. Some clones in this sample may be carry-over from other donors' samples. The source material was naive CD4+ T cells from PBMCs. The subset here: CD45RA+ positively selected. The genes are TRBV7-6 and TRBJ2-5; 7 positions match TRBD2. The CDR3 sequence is CASISSHPGGETQYF. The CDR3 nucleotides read TGTGCCAGCATAAGTTCCCACCCGGGGGGAGAGACCCAGTACTTC.